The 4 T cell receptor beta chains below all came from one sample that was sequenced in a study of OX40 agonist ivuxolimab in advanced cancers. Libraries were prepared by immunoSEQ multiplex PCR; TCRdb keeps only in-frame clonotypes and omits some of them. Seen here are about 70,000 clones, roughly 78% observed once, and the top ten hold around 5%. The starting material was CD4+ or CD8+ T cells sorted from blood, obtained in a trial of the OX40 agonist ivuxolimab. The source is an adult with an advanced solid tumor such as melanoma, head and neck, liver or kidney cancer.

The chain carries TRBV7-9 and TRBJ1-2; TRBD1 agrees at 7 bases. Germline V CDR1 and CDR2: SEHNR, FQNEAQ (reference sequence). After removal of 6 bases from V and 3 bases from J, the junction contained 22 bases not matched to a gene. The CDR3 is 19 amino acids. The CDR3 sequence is CASRFRGTVQGFSDYGYTF. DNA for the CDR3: TGTGCCAGCAGATTTCGCGGGACAGTGCAGGGGTTTTCCGACTATGGCTACACCTTC.

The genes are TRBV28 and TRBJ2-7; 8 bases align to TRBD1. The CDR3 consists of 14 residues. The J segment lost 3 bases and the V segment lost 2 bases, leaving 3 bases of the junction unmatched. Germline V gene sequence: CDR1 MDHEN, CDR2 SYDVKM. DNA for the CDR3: TGTGCCAGCAGTTTACGGGGACAGGACTACGAGCAGTACTTC. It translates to CASSLRGQDYEQYF.

This CDR3 reads CASSPPSGGAGELFF. DNA for the CDR3: TGTGCCAGCAGTCCCCCCAGCGGGGGAGCCGGGGAGCTGTTTTTT. The chain has TRBV28 and TRBJ2-2, with 8 bases matching TRBD2. The CDR3 runs to 15 residues. The trim removed 5 bases at V and 6 bases at J, leaving 8 bases unmatched. Germline CDR1 reads MDHEN; CDR2 reads SYDVKM.

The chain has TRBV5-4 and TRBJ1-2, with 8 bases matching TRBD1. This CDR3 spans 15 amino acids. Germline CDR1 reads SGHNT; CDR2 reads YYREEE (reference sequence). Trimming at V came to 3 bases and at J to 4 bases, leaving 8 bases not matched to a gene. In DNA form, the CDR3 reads TGTGCCAGCAGCTCTGGACAGGGCGACCTCTATGGCTACACCTTC. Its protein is CASSSGQGDLYGYTF. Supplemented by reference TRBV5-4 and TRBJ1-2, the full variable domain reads ETGVTQSPTHLIKTRGQQVTLRCSSQSGHNTVSWYQQALGQGPQFIFQYYREEENGRGNFPPRFSGLQFPNYSSELNVNALELDDSALYLCASSSGQGDLYGYTFGSGTRLTVV.